This entry lists 5 T cell receptor beta chains sequenced from one sample in a study of hypomethylating agent response in myelodysplastic syndrome. TCRdb keeps only in-frame clones here, not all; method: immunoSEQ multiplex PCR. Of some 2,000 clones listed, around 80% were seen once; the top ten hold approximately 15%. Material: bone marrow, obtained before or after starting hypomethylating agent treatment for myelodysplastic syndrome (not recorded which). These receptors all come from a human donor with myelodysplastic syndrome.

This sequence joins TRBV15 and TRBJ2-1; TRBD2 matches at 7 bases. The CDR3 is made up of 14 amino acids. Germline lookup yields CDR1 LNHNV and CDR2 YYDKDF (reference sequence). With 7 bases clipped from V and 1 base from J, the junction kept 4 bases outside the gene matches. CDR3 protein: CATTHGGSYNEQFF. In nucleotides, the CDR3 is TGTGCCACCACTCACGGGGGGTCCTACAATGAGCAGTTCTTC.

This clone was seen a handful of times. The chain has TRBV5-4 and TRBJ1-6; 9 bases are a match to TRBD1. The CDR3 is 15 residues long. The J segment lost 12 bases and the V segment lost 0 bases, leaving 7 bases of the junction unmatched. From germline, CDR1 is SGHNT and CDR2 YYREEE (reference sequence). The CDR3 here is CASSLGDRDLGPLHF. CDR3 DNA: TGTGCCAGCAGCTTGGGGGACAGGGACCTTGGACCCCTCCACTTT.

J is TRBJ1-3 and V is TRBV19; no definite D call. V was shortened by 7 bases and J by 1 base, with 14 bases between the two germline ends. This CDR3 region has 15 residues. Germline-derived CDR1 and CDR2 are LNHDA and SQIVND (reference sequence). The CDR3 sequence is CASTAAGVSGNTIYF. The CDR3 DNA follows: TGTGCCAGTACCGCCGCGGGCGTATCTGGAAACACCATATATTTT.

This chain connects TRBV6-8 to TRBJ2-5; perhaps TRBD2 as D (5 bases). CDR3 length: 15 residues. In germline, CDR1 is MNHGY, CDR2 SAAAGT. V lost 7 bases and J lost 4, with 19 bases in between. CDR3 sequence: CASINRGLGGETQYF. The CDR3 bases are TGTGCCAGCATTAACCGGGGATTGGGCGGAGAGACCCAGTACTTC.

The gene calls are TRBV10-3 and TRBJ1-2, with D possibly being TRBD1 (5 bases). The CDR3 sequence is 14 residues long. The V gene's germline CDR1 is ENHRY and CDR2 SYGVKD. V lost 9 bases to trimming and J lost 0 bases, with 14 bases between them. The CDR3 DNA reads TGTGCCATAAGCGGGGACTTAGCTAACTATGGCTACACCTTC. This sequence encodes CAISGDLANYGYTF.